A selection of T cell receptor beta chains follows, all from one sample in a study of T-cell memory formation after mild COVID-19. Each CDR3 protein is one row after TCRdb ran MiXCR on the 5' RACE reads. The table lists roughly 480,000 distinct CDR3 sequences, roughly 25% of them singletons. Material: PBMCs or a T cell subset sorted from them (not recorded which). These receptors all stem from an adult woman who had mild COVID-19 (a few samples of this study predate the infection). Cell type and time point are not known. The CDR3 runs from the conserved cysteine through the conserved F or W. D genes are given only for firm matches. Some rows have no size entry. The others give once, few or many, or a class for an expanded clone.

TRBJ2-1,.,TRBV30,TRBD2,CALKSAGGWYEQFF,TGTGCCTTGAAATCTGCGGGGGGGTGGTATGAGCAGTTCTTC
TRBJ2-7,few,TRBV30,TRBD1,CAWDTGVGYEQYF,TGTGCCTGGGATACAGGGGTCGGTTACGAGCAGTACTTC
TRBJ1-1,.,TRBV30,.,CAWTPGGGEAFF,TGTGCCTGGACCCCCGGGGGCGGTGAAGCTTTCTTT
TRBJ2-4,.,TRBV7-8,TRBD2,CASSPSGGGDIQYF,TGTGCCAGCAGCCCAAGCGGGGGGGGAGACATTCAGTACTTC
TRBJ1-2,.,TRBV5-1,.,CASSFSRRDYGYTF,TGCGCCAGCAGCTTTAGTAGACGAGACTATGGCTACACCTTC
TRBJ2-3,.,TRBV3-1,.,CASSQGGRGASTDTQYF,TGTGCCAGCAGCCAAGGAGGGAGAGGGGCTAGCACAGATACGCAGTATTTT
TRBJ2-7,few,TRBV4-1,.,CASSQEQGWEQYF,TGCGCCAGCAGCCAAGAACAGGGTTGGGAGCAGTACTTC
TRBJ2-1,.,TRBV20-1,TRBD2,CSAVAGGTNNEQFF,TGCAGTGCCGTAGCGGGGGGTACGAACAATGAGCAGTTCTTC
TRBJ1-4,.,TRBV19,.,CASSIAGLREKLFF,TGTGCCAGTAGTATTGCTGGGTTGCGTGAAAAACTGTTTTTT
TRBJ2-3,.,TRBV4-1,TRBD2,CASSQVIGAGNTDTQYF,TGCGCCAGCAGCCAAGTAATCGGAGCGGGGAACACAGATACGCAGTATTTT
TRBJ2-7,.,TRBV5-1,TRBD2,CASSLMASGPSEQYF,TGCGCCAGCAGCTTGATGGCTAGCGGCCCCTCCGAGCAGTACTTC
TRBJ1-2,.,TRBV18,.,CASTQRDANYGYTF,TGTGCCAGCACACAAAGGGACGCTAACTATGGCTACACCTTC
TRBJ2-2,many,TRBV4-1,.,CASSQVPGNTGELFF,TGCGCCAGCAGCCAAGTTCCTGGGAACACCGGGGAGCTGTTTTTT